The next 29 T cell receptor beta chains were all read from a single sample in a study of CD8 T cells in Susac syndrome. Reverse transcription used 0.5 to 1 ug RNA and random hexamers. TCRdb reanalysed the immunoSEQ multiplex PCR reads using MiXCR and keeps one entry per CDR3 protein. The sample has 350,000 to 550,000 distinct CDR3 sequences, more than 70% seen once; the top ten hold approximately 0.11%. Sequences were obtained from CD8+ T cells from PBMCs. The source of these receptors is a human donor with multiple sclerosis.

J is TRBJ2-3 and V is TRBV11-1; weak D call: TRBD2 (5 bases). Trimming pared 5 bases from V and 3 bases from J, leaving 27 bases between. CDR1 and CDR2 from the germline V gene are SGHAT and FQDESV (reference sequence). The CDR3 spans 19 residues. Here the CDR3 reads CASSGLLPVERLETDTQYF. The CDR3 DNA reads as TGTGCCAGCAGCGGACTGCTACCGGTAGAGCGGTTAGAAACAGATACGCAGTATTTT.

The chain is built from TRBV5-1 and TRBJ2-1; 9 bases match TRBD2. Germline V lookup: CDR1 SGHRS, CDR2 YFSETQ. The CDR3 runs to 16 residues. V gave up 3 bases and J gave up 7 bases; unmatched junction bases: 11. CDR3 DNA sequence: TGCGCCAGCAGCTGGGGCCGAGCGGGAGGTACGAATGAGCAGTTCTTC. Amino acid sequence: CASSWGRAGGTNEQFF.

This clonotype was detected once. The chain links TRBV5-4 to TRBJ2-6, with D unresolved. CDR1 and CDR2 (germline): SGHNT, YYREEE (reference sequence). V was trimmed by 6 bases and J by 0 bases, leaving 19 bases between them. There are 18 residues in the CDR3. CDR3 sequence (DNA): TGTGCCAGCACCAACCCTATGGACCGTAACTCTGGGGCCAACGTCCTGACTTTC. Translating it yields CASTNPMDRNSGANVLTF.

The chain employs TRBV5-5 and TRBJ2-7, with D perhaps matching TRBD2 (6 bases). Germline V lookup: CDR1 SGHKS, CDR2 YYEKEE (reference sequence). The CDR3 extends over 14 amino acids. The V and J ends lost 4 bases and 2 bases respectively, with 13 bases between them. The CDR3 sequence: CASSRSSGAYEQYF. CDR3 DNA: TGTGCCAGCAGCCGCTCCTCGGGGGCCTACGAGCAGTACTTC. The complete variable domain, with remaining parts taken from reference TRBV5-5 and TRBJ2-7, reads DAGVTQSPTHLIKTRGQQVTLRCSPISGHKSVSWYQQVLGQGPQFIFQYYEKEERGRGNFPDRFSARQFPNYSSELNVNALLLGDSALYLCASSRSSGAYEQYFGPGTRLTVT.

The table lists this clonotype with a count of one. The chain uses TRBV6-1 and TRBJ1-6; D possibly corresponds to TRBD1 (6 bases). The CDR3 length is 16 residues. CDR1 MNHNS and CDR2 SASEGT come from the germline V gene. V dropped 3 bases and J dropped 4 bases, with 13 bases sitting between them. The CDR3 region is CASSEGAAPYNSPLHF. CDR3 bases: TGTGCCAGCAGTGAGGGGGCCGCCCCTTATAATTCACCCCTCCACTTT.

The chain carries TRBV6-1 and TRBJ1-4, with 8 bases that match TRBD1. V lost 3 bases and J lost 8; bases outside the gene matches: 5. Per germline, CDR1 MNHNS and CDR2 SASEGT. This CDR3 has 14 residues. CDR3 loop: CASSDAGGSEKLFF. In DNA, the CDR3 is TGTGCCAGCAGTGACGCAGGGGGCTCGGAAAAACTGTTTTTT.

The chain uses TRBV4-1 and TRBJ2-2; no firm D call. The CDR3 covers 15 residues. V shed 0 bases and J shed 0 bases, with 5 bases lying between them. Germline lookup yields CDR1 MGHRA and CDR2 YSYEKL. As DNA, the CDR3 is TGCGCCAGCAGCCAAGAGGCGACGAACACCGGGGAGCTGTTTTTT. Translating gives CASSQEATNTGELFF.

The rearrangement links TRBV13 to TRBJ2-3, with no clear D. Trimming left V 5 bases short and J 0 bases short, with 21 bases between. This CDR3 has 18 amino acids. Looked up from germline, CDR1 is PRHDT and CDR2 is FYEKMQ (reference sequence). CDR3 sequence: CASSPHPRNSKSTDTQYF. Here the CDR3 DNA reads TGTGCCAGCAGCCCGCACCCGAGGAATAGTAAGAGCACAGATACGCAGTATTTT.

Here the CDR3 reads CASSERQAGPYNEQFF. CDR3 nucleotide sequence: TGTGCCAGCAGTGAGCGGCAAGCGGGTCCTTACAATGAGCAGTTCTTC. The chain couples TRBV2 to TRBJ2-1; D may be TRBD2 (6 bases). There are 16 residues in the CDR3. Germline CDR1 is SNHLY and CDR2 is FYNNEI. V dropped 3 bases and J dropped 4 bases, with 16 bases sitting between them.

This clonotype has only one observation. The chain combines TRBV27 with TRBJ2-1; 7 nucleotides agree with TRBD2. Germline V gives CDR1 MNHEY, CDR2 SMNVEV (reference sequence). The CDR3 loop spans 18 amino acids. V was pared by 4 bases and J by 5 bases, with 17 bases of the junction left unmatched. The CDR3 here is CASSYVGGPAPADNEQFF. Here the CDR3 DNA reads TGTGCCAGCAGTTATGTGGGAGGGCCCGCTCCCGCTGACAATGAGCAGTTCTTC.

The chain couples TRBV11-2 to TRBJ2-5; 10 nucleotides match TRBD1. The CDR3 sequence is 15 residues long. Germline CDR1 SGHAT, CDR2 FQNNGV. The ends lost 5 bases at V and 5 bases at J; junction bases unmatched: 8. In DNA form, the CDR3 reads TGTGCCAGCAGCCTGCGACAGGGGGCGGGGGAGACCCAGTACTTC. It is translated as CASSLRQGAGETQYF.

V gene TRBV4-2 combines with J gene TRBJ2-2; D may be TRBD2 (7 bases). CDR3 length: 17 residues. Germline CDR1 LGHNA, CDR2 YNFKEQ. The V end lost 3 bases, the J end lost 1 base, and 15 bases lay between the germline ends. The CDR3 region is CASSHPSGGQNTGELFF. The CDR3 nucleotides are TGTGCCAGCAGCCACCCGTCGGGGGGCCAGAACACCGGGGAGCTGTTTTTT.

The chain employs TRBV12-3 or TRBV12-4 and TRBJ2-3; unclear D gene. The CDR3 sequence is 15 residues long. Between the trimmed V and J ends, which lost 3 bases and 0 bases, there was a span of 10 bases. The CDR3 reads CASSFSLVSTDTQYF. For the CDR3, the DNA is TGTGCCAGCAGTTTTTCACTCGTAAGCACAGATACGCAGTATTTT.

This clonotype has just a few counts. The J gene is TRBJ2-2, the V gene TRBV4-2, with D tentatively TRBD2 (6 bases). The V and J ends lost 3 bases and 3 bases respectively, with 11 bases between them. Looked up from germline, CDR1 is LGHNA and CDR2 is YNFKEQ. This CDR3 comprises 15 residues. CDR3: CASSHPTRYTGELFF. The CDR3 DNA reads as TGTGCCAGCAGCCATCCGACTAGGTACACCGGGGAGCTGTTTTTT.

This chain joins TRBV27 and TRBJ2-7; possible D gene TRBD1, 5 bases. The ends were cut back, 6 bases at V and 4 bases at J, with 13 bases in the middle. Germline lookup yields CDR1 MNHEY and CDR2 SMNVEV (reference sequence). The CDR3 loop spans 13 amino acids. CDR3 nucleotides: TGTGCCAGCAGAAGGGGTCTTAATTACGAGCAGTACTTC. Residues: CASRRGLNYEQYF.

CDR3 in DNA: TGTGCCAGCAGCCCCGGGACTACGTTCTACAATGAGCAGTTCTTC. The encoded protein is CASSPGTTFYNEQFF. The chain uses TRBV9 and TRBJ2-1; 7 bases are shared with TRBD2. CDR1 is SGDLS, CDR2 YYNGEE, per germline. V trimming: 4 bases; J trimming: 3 bases; junction bases outside the gene matches: 7. CDR3 length: 15 amino acids.

The chain couples TRBV27 to TRBJ2-4; D could derive from TRBD1 or TRBD2 (7 bases each). Germline V lookup: CDR1 MNHEY, CDR2 SMNVEV (reference sequence). The CDR3 loop spans 15 amino acids. V gave up 3 bases and J gave up 7 bases, with 16 bases separating them. CDR3 sequence: CASSLRGQGGNIQYF. The CDR3 DNA reads as TGTGCCAGCAGTTTGAGGGGGCAGGGAGGGAACATTCAGTACTTC.

The chain joins TRBV30 to TRBJ1-5; TRBD1 might be the D (6 bases). The CDR3 extends over 13 amino acids. Germline lookup yields CDR1 GTSNPN and CDR2 SVGIG (reference sequence). V lost 0 bases, J lost 7 bases, and 10 bases lay in between. CDR3 coding DNA: TGTGCCTGGAGTGTACAGGGAGGGCAGCCCCAGCATTTT. Translation: CAWSVQGGQPQHF.

This chain joins TRBV4-1 and TRBJ2-6; 9 nucleotides agree with TRBD1. Germline CDR1 MGHRA, CDR2 YSYEKL. The CDR3 covers 18 residues. V dropped 2 bases and J dropped 1; count of bases not matched to a gene: 6. The CDR3 nucleotides are TGCGCCAGCAGCCAACCCGGGACAGGGAGATCTGGGGCCAACGTCCTGACTTTC. Translating it yields CASSQPGTGRSGANVLTF.

The chain links TRBV4-1 to TRBJ2-7; 8 nucleotides match TRBD2. Per germline, CDR1 MGHRA and CDR2 YSYEKL. The CDR3 has 16 residues. J lost 0 bases, V lost 4 bases, and 8 bases had no gene match. CDR3 amino acids: CASSPPSGLSSYEQYF. CDR3 coding DNA: TGCGCCAGCAGCCCACCTAGCGGGCTGAGCTCCTACGAGCAGTACTTC.

The chain has TRBV28 and TRBJ2-1, with D maybe TRBD2 (6 bases). The CDR3 sequence is 15 residues long. Trimming left V 4 bases short and J 2 bases short, with 12 bases between. Germline-derived CDR1 and CDR2 are MDHEN and SYDVKM. For the CDR3, the DNA is TGTGCCAGCAGTTCCCGACTAGAACCCTACAATGAGCAGTTCTTC. This sequence encodes CASSSRLEPYNEQFF.

The rearrangement joins TRBV12-3 or TRBV12-4 to TRBJ1-1; D is unresolved. The CDR3 totals 14 residues. Trimming stripped 3 bases from V and 1 base from J, with 9 bases between. CDR3 region: CASSFFSANTEAFF. CDR3 sequence (DNA): TGTGCCAGCAGTTTTTTTTCGGCGAACACTGAAGCTTTCTTT.

The chain uses TRBV27 and TRBJ1-5; possible D gene TRBD1, 5 bases. V was clipped by 5 bases and J by 4 bases, with 12 bases between them. CDR1 and CDR2 (germline): MNHEY, SMNVEV (reference sequence). The CDR3 consists of 14 residues. The CDR3 DNA sequence: TGTGCCAGCAGTCCGCAGGGTTCTAATCAGCCCCAGCATTTT. It translates to CASSPQGSNQPQHF.

This clonotype was seen only once. The V call is TRBV6-1, the J call TRBJ1-1; 9 bases map to TRBD1. The CDR3 length is 14 residues. CDR1 MNHNS and CDR2 SASEGT come from the germline V gene. The chain's CDR3 is CASPGTGSNTEAFF. The CDR3 coding sequence is TGTGCAAGTCCCGGGACAGGGTCGAACACTGAAGCTTTCTTT.

J is TRBJ1-2 and V is TRBV19, with D unclear. The CDR3 runs to 12 residues. The germline gives CDR1 LNHDA, CDR2 SQIVND (reference sequence). Between the trimmed V and J ends, which lost 6 bases and 2 bases, there was a span of 7 bases. CDR3 bases: TGTGCCAGTAGGCTACAGAACTATGGCTACACCTTC. It specifies CASRLQNYGYTF.

This clonotype was observed a single time. The rearrangement uses TRBV19 and TRBJ2-1, with D unresolved. The length of the CDR3 is 12 residues. The V gene lost 7 bases and the J gene lost 8 bases, with 12 bases spanning the gap. The germline CDR1 and CDR2 sequences are LNHDA and SQIVND (reference sequence). CDR3: CASIAFGDEQFF. The CDR3 nucleotides read TGTGCCAGTATCGCCTTCGGCGATGAGCAGTTCTTC.

This clonotype was counted between two and nine times. The chain uses TRBV20-1 and TRBJ2-1, with 8 bases identical to TRBD1. V dropped 6 bases and J dropped 5; count of bases not matched to a gene: 12. The CDR3 is 15 amino acids. In germline, CDR1 is DFQATT, CDR2 SNEGSKA (reference sequence). CDR3 DNA: TGCAGTGCCCCCTTACAGGGGGAATCTCACAATGAGCAGTTCTTC. Protein product: CSAPLQGESHNEQFF.

The chain employs TRBV19 and TRBJ2-7; 7 bases agree with TRBD2. Germline V CDR1 and CDR2: LNHDA, SQIVND (reference sequence). This CDR3 has 14 residues. J gave up 2 bases and V 6 bases, and 7 bases lay outside the gene matches. The CDR3 DNA reads TGTGCCAGTAGCAGCAGCGGGGCCACCTACGAGCAGTACTTC. Translating gives CASSSSGATYEQYF.

Remarks on this clonotype: One end of the junction fails to match germline, which may point to a read error. V and J are TRBV5-1 and TRBJ2-7, with D perhaps TRBD1 (5 bases). The germline CDR1 and CDR2 sequences are SGHRS and YFSETQ. The CDR3 sequence is 15 residues long. The CDR3 protein is CASSLAQGTLNEHYF. The DNA of the CDR3 is TGCGCCAGCAGCTTGGCCCAGGGCACTTTAAATGAGCACTACTTC.